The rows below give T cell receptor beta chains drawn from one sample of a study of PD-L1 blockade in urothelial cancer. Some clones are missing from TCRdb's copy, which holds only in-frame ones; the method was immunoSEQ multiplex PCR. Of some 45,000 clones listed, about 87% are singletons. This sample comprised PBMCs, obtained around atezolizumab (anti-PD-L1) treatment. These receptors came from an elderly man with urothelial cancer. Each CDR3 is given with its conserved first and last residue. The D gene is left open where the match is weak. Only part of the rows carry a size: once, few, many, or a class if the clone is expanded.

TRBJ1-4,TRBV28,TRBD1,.,TGTGCCAGCACCTTCTTCTATCCGGACAGGGGGCGGAATGAAAAACTGTTTTTT,CASTFFYPDRGRNEKLFF
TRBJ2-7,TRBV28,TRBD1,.,TGTGCCAGCACCCCTGACAGGGGAAGGAACGAGCAGTACTTC,CASTPDRGRNEQYF
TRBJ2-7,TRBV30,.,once,TGTGCCTGGAGTGCGGGAAGGGTCGAGCAGTACTTC,CAWSAGRVEQYF
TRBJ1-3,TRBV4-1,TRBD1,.,TGCGCCAGCAGCCAACTACAGGGGTCTGGAAACACCATATATTTT,CASSQLQGSGNTIYF
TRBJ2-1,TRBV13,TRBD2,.,TGTGCCAGCAGCTTATTCTTAAGGGGGGGACTAGCGAACTACTACAATGAGCAGTTCTTC,CASSLFLRGGLANYYNEQFF
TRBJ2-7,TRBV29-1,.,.,TGCAGCGTTGCAGGGATAGACTACGAGCAGTACTTC,CSVAGIDYEQYF
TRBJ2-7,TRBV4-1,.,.,TGCGCCAGCAGCCAAGATCTGGCCAGAGAGCAGTACTTC,CASSQDLAREQYF
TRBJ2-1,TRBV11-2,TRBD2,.,TGTGCCAGCAGCCGTCCCGGGACTAGCGAGCAGTTCTTC,CASSRPGTSEQFF
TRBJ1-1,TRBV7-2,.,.,TGTGCCAGCAGCTTATTAGTAGGGAGGACTGAAGCTTTCTTT,CASSLLVGRTEAFF
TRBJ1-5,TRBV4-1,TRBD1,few,TGCGCCAGCAGCCAAGAGGGACAGGGCGGACAGCCCCAGCATTTT,CASSQEGQGGQPQHF
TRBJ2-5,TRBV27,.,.,TGTGCCAGCAGGATCAGGCCGCAAGAGACCCAGTACTTC,CASRIRPQETQYF
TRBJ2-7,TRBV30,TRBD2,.,TGTGCCTGGAGTCTCCCCCCCCGACTAGCGGTGACCTACGAGCAGTACTTC,CAWSLPPRLAVTYEQYF
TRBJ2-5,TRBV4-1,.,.,TGCGCCAGCAGCCTCGTCAGGGGACCCCAAGAGACCCAGTACTTC,CASSLVRGPQETQYF
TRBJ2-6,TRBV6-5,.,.,TGTGCCACCGTTTCCGGGGCCAACGTCCTGACTTTC,CATVSGANVLTF
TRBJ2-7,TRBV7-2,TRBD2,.,TGTGCCAGCAGTGCTAGCGGGTCCTACGAGCAGTACTTC,CASSASGSYEQYF
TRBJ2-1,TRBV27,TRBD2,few,TGTGCCAGCTCGAAAAGCGGGGGCTCCTACAATGAGCAGTTCTTC,CASSKSGGSYNEQFF
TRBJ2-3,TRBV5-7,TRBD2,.,TGTGCCCCCGGGGGGGAGCAAGGCACAGATACGCAGTATTTT,CAPGGEQGTDTQYF
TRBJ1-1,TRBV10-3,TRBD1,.,TGTGCCATCAGTACAGGGGTGAACACTGAAGCTTTCTTT,CAISTGVNTEAFF
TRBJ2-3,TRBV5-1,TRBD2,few,TGCGCCAGCAGCCGGGGAGGGGCTGGCACAGATACGCAGTATTTT,CASSRGGAGTDTQYF
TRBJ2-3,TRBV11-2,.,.,TGTGCCAGCAGCTTAGTATCAGGATATAGCACAGATACGCAGTATTTT,CASSLVSGYSTDTQYF
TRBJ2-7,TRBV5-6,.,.,TGTGCCAGCAGTCGGGACTTCTCCTACGAGCAGTACTTC,CASSRDFSYEQYF
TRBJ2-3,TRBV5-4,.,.,TGTGCCAGCCAACAGGGAATATGGGATACGCAGTATTTT,CASQQGIWDTQYF
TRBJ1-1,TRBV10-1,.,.,TGCGCCAGCAGTGAGTCAAAAAGGCAGGGGAACACTGAAGCTTTCTTT,CASSESKRQGNTEAFF
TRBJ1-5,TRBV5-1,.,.,TGCGCCAGCAGCTTGGGTGTCAGGGGTAGCAATCAGCCCCAGCATTTT,CASSLGVRGSNQPQHF
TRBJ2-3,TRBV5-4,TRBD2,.,TGTGCCAGCAGCCCGAGGCCTAGCGGGAGTGCAGATACGCAGTATTTT,CASSPRPSGSADTQYF
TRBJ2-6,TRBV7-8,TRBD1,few,TGTGCCAGCAGCTTAAATGGACAGGAAAGTACCCGTGGGGCCAACGTCCTGACTTTC,CASSLNGQESTRGANVLTF
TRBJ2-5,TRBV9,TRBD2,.,TGTGCCAGCAGCGTAGTAGTAGCGGGGTCGGTAGAGACCCAGTACTTC,CASSVVVAGSVETQYF
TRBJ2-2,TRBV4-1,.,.,TGCGCCAGCAGCCGGAGCTGGACTTCTGGGATCACCGGGGAGCTGTTTTTT,CASSRSWTSGITGELFF
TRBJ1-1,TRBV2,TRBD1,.,TGTGCCAGCAGTGAAGCAAGGACAGGGTTGACTGAAGCTTTCTTT,CASSEARTGLTEAFF
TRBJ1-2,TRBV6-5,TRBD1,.,TGTGCCAGCACCCAGACAGGGATAGCCCACTATGGCTACACCTTC,CASTQTGIAHYGYTF
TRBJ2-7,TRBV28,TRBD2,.,TGTGCCAGCAGTTCCCCCGGACTAGCGGGAGCGGACGAGCAGTACTTC,CASSSPGLAGADEQYF
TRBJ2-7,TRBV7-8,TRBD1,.,TGTGCCACCTCTGGGGACAGGAGCTACGAGCAGTACTTC,CATSGDRSYEQYF
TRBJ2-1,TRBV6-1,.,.,TGTGCCAGCAGCCGACTATTAACGAATGAGCAGTTCTTC,CASSRLLTNEQFF
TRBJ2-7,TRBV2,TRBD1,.,TGTGCCAGCAACAGGGGGATTGACGAGCAGTACTTC,CASNRGIDEQYF
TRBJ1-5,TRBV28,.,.,TGTGCCAGCAGCGACCTCTTGAGGGATCAGCCCCAGCATTTT,CASSDLLRDQPQHF
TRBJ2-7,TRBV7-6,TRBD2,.,TGTGCCAGCAGCCGCGGACTAGCGGGTTACGAGCAGTACTTC,CASSRGLAGYEQYF
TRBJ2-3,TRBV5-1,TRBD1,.,TGCGCCAGCAGCCCCCCCGGGACAGGGGGCGCAGATACGCAGTATTTT,CASSPPGTGGADTQYF
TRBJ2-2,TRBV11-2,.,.,TGTGCCAGCAGCTTAGTCCGTGTCACCGGGGAGCTGTTTTTT,CASSLVRVTGELFF
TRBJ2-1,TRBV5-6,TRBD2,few,TGTGCCAGCACCTATGTTCGTGGGCCGGGACTAGCAGGCAATGAGCAGTTCTTC,CASTYVRGPGLAGNEQFF
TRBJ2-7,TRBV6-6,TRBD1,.,TGTGCCAGCAGTGTTCGACAGGGCGGAGACGAGCAGTACTTC,CASSVRQGGDEQYF
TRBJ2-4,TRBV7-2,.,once,TGTGCCAGCAGCTTAAGAGGCAGGGCCAGGGACATTCAGTACTTC,CASSLRGRARDIQYF
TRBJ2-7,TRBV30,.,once,TGTGCCTGGAGTGTAGGGGGTACCTACGAGCAGTACTTC,CAWSVGGTYEQYF
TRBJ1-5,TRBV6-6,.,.,TGTGCCAGCAGTTACGTCGAGGGTCTGGAGAGTCAGCCCCAGCATTTT,CASSYVEGLESQPQHF
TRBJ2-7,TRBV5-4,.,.,TGTGCCAGCACCCAGACGGGAGACAGATCACTAACTAGTGGCTTC,CASTQTGDRSLTSGF
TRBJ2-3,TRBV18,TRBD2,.,TGTGCCAGCTCACCACTCAGCCCGAGCGGGAGGACCTACACAGATACGCAGTATTTT,CASSPLSPSGRTYTDTQYF
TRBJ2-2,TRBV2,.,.,TGTGCCAGCAGTGTCAGGGCACCGGATAACACCGGGGAGCTGTTTTTT,CASSVRAPDNTGELFF
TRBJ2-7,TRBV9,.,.,TGTGCCAGCAGCGTAGACCCGGTCCCCTACGAGCAGTACTTC,CASSVDPVPYEQYF
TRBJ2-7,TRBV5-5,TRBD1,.,TGTGCCAGCAGCTTGGCCGGGACAGGGACAGTCTACGAGCAGTACTTC,CASSLAGTGTVYEQYF
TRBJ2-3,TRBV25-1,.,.,TGTGCCAGCAATGGCAGGAACACAGATACGCAGTATTTT,CASNGRNTDTQYF
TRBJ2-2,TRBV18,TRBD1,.,TGTGCCAGCTCACCTTTGACAGGGGCCGGGGAGCTGTTTTTT,CASSPLTGAGELFF
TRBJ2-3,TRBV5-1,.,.,TGCGCCAGCAGCTCACCACAGGGTTCTGGCACAGATACGCAGTATTTT,CASSSPQGSGTDTQYF
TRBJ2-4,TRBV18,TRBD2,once,TGTGCCAGCTCACCCCCGGTTAGCGGGAAGGGGAGCAAAAACATTCAGTACTTC,CASSPPVSGKGSKNIQYF
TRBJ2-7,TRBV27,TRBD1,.,TGTGCCAGCAGTTTAGGTTTTGGGACAGGGGGCCACGAGCAGTACTTC,CASSLGFGTGGHEQYF
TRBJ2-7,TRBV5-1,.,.,TGCGCCAGCAGCTTGGGATTAGAACCCTACGAGCAGTACTTC,CASSLGLEPYEQYF
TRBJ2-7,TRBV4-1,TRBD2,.,TGCGCCAGCAGCCGGACTAGCGGGAGGGACAAGCAGTACTTC,CASSRTSGRDKQYF
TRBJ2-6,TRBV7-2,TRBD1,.,TGTGCCAGCGTGGACAGGACGATGTATGGGGCCAACGTCCTGACTTTC,CASVDRTMYGANVLTF
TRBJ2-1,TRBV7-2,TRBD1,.,TGTGCCAGCAGTCAAGACAGGGACTCCTACAATGAGCAGTTCTTC,CASSQDRDSYNEQFF